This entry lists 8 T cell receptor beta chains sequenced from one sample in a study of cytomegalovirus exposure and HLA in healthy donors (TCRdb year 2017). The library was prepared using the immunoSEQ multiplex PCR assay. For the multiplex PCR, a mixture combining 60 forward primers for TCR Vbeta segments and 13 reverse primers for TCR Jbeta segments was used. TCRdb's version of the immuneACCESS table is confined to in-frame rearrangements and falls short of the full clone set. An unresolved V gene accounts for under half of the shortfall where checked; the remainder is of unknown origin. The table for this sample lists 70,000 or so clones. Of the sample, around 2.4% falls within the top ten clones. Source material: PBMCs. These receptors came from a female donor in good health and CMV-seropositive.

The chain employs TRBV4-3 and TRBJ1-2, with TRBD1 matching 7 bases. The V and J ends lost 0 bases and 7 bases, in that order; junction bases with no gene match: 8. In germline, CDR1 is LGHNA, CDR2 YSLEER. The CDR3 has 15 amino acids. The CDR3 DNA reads TGCGCCAGCAGCCAAGACCCGACAGGGAAGAGTGGCTACACCTTC. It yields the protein CASSQDPTGKSGYTF.

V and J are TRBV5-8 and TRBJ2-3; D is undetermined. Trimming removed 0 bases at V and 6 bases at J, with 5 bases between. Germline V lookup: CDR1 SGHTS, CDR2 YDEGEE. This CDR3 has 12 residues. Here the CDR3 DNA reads TGTGCCAGCAGCTTGGTTCCGGATACGCAGTATTTT. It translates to CASSLVPDTQYF.

The CDR3 spells CASSLTRVLAGRGADEQFF. Written as DNA, the CDR3 is TGTGCCAGCAGCTTAACACGTGTTCTAGCGGGGAGGGGTGCGGATGAGCAGTTCTTC. V usage is TRBV7-3 and J usage is TRBJ2-1; the match to TRBD2 covers 9 bases. V dropped 0 bases and J dropped 8; count of bases not matched to a gene: 17. CDR3 length equals 19 residues. Germline lookup yields CDR1 SGHTA and CDR2 FQGTGA.

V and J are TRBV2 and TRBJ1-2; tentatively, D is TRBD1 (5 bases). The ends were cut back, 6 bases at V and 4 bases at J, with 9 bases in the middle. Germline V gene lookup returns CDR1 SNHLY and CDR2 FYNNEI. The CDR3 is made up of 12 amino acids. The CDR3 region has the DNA TGTGCCAGCAGCGGGGGGACCTATGGCTACACCTTC. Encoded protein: CASSGGTYGYTF.

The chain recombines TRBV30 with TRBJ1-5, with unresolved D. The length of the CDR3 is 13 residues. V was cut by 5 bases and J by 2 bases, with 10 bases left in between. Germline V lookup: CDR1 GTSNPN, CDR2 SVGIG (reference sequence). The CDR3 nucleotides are TGTGCCTGGGGGCTTTTTGGCAATCAGCCCCAGCATTTT. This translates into CAWGLFGNQPQHF.

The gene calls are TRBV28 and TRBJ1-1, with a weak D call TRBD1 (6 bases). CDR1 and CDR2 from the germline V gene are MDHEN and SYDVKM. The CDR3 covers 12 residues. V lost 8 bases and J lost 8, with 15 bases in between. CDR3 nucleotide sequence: TGTGCCAGCGACGGAAACAGGGACGAAGCTTTCTTT. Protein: CASDGNRDEAFF.

The CDR3 sequence is CASSLAAWQDTQYF. The CDR3 DNA is TGCGCCAGCAGCTTAGCGGCATGGCAAGATACGCAGTATTTT. The rearrangement joins TRBV5-1 to TRBJ2-3; D may be TRBD2 (5 bases). The CDR3 is 14 residues long. Trimming took off 2 bases at V and 5 bases at J, with 12 bases between the two ends. CDR1 SGHRS and CDR2 YFSETQ come from the germline V gene.

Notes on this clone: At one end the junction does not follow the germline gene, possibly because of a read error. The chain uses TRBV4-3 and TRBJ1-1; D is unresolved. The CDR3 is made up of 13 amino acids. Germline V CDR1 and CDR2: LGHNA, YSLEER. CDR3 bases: TGCGCCAGCAGACAAGGGCAGAACACTGAAGCTTTCTTT. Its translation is CASRQGQNTEAFF.